The 7 T cell receptor beta chains reported below all come from one sample, sequenced in a study of cytomegalovirus exposure and HLA in healthy donors. 60 Vbeta and 13 Jbeta primers were used in PCR. Libraries were prepared by immunoSEQ multiplex PCR; TCRdb keeps only in-frame clonotypes and omits some of them. The sample comprises about 160,000 clones, about 80% of which are singletons, and 1.3% rests with the top ten. Sequenced sample: PBMCs. These TCRs come from a woman between 45 and 65 years old in good health and CMV-seronegative.

The rearrangement joins TRBV14 to TRBJ2-3; D is perhaps TRBD2 (6 bases). The CDR3 spans 19 residues. V was pared by 0 bases and J by 6 bases, with 25 bases between. CDR1 SGHDN and CDR2 FVKESK come from the germline V gene. CDR3 nucleotide sequence: TGTGCCAGCAGCCAAGATTTTTGGGCGGGGCGAGGGAACTGGGATACGCAGTATTTT. Its protein is CASSQDFWAGRGNWDTQYF.

The CDR3 region is CASSSRGISNSPLHF. The CDR3 bases are TGCGCCAGCAGTTCCCGGGGGATCTCGAATTCACCCCTCCACTTT. The V gene is TRBV10-2, the J gene TRBJ1-6; D is perhaps TRBD1 (5 bases). The germline V gene encodes CDR1 WSHSY and CDR2 SAAADI. V lost 5 bases and J lost 7, with 15 bases in between. There are 15 residues in the CDR3.

The chain couples TRBV4-3 to TRBJ2-5; a weak D match, TRBD2 (6 bases). Trimming took off 0 bases at V and 5 bases at J, with 19 bases between the two ends. This CDR3 contains 17 residues. The germline CDR1 and CDR2 sequences are LGHNA and YSLEER. The CDR3 loop reads CASSQDPGSAGRETQYF. The CDR3 DNA follows: TGCGCCAGCAGCCAAGATCCGGGCTCCGCGGGGAGGGAGACCCAGTACTTC.

The V call is TRBV5-5, the J call TRBJ1-5, with a tentative D call TRBD1 (6 bases). This CDR3 has 13 amino acids. Germline CDR1 is SGHKS and CDR2 is YYEKEE (reference sequence). Trimming stripped 5 bases from V and 6 bases from J, with 12 bases between. In DNA, the CDR3 is TGTGCCAGCAGTCTACAGGGTTCTCAGCCCCAGCATTTT. Translating gives CASSLQGSQPQHF.

V is TRBV27 and J is TRBJ1-4, with 12 bases fitting TRBD1. The germline V gene encodes CDR1 MNHEY and CDR2 SMNVEV (reference sequence). The CDR3 covers 15 residues. J was trimmed by 8 bases and V by 4 bases; bases with no gene match: 5. The CDR3, as DNA: TGTGCCAGCAGTTCCGCCGGGACAGGGGGCGAAAAACTGTTTTTT. Translated: CASSSAGTGGEKLFF.

The rearrangement uses TRBV4-1 and TRBJ2-7; TRBD1 aligns across 7 bases. The CDR3 is made up of 14 amino acids. The trim removed 4 bases at V and 2 bases at J, leaving 5 bases unmatched. The V gene's germline CDR1 is MGHRA and CDR2 YSYEKL. This CDR3 reads CASSRRDSAYEQYF. The CDR3 DNA reads as TGCGCCAGCAGCCGCCGGGACAGCGCCTACGAGCAGTACTTC.

This sequence joins TRBV10-3 and TRBJ1-2, with 7 bases that match TRBD1. Trimming cost V 4 bases and J 8 bases; bases outside gene matches: 1. Germline assignment: CDR1 ENHRY and CDR2 SYGVKD. This CDR3 comprises 11 residues. The CDR3 protein is CAISGTGGYTF. The CDR3 DNA follows: TGTGCCATCAGTGGGACAGGAGGCTACACCTTC.